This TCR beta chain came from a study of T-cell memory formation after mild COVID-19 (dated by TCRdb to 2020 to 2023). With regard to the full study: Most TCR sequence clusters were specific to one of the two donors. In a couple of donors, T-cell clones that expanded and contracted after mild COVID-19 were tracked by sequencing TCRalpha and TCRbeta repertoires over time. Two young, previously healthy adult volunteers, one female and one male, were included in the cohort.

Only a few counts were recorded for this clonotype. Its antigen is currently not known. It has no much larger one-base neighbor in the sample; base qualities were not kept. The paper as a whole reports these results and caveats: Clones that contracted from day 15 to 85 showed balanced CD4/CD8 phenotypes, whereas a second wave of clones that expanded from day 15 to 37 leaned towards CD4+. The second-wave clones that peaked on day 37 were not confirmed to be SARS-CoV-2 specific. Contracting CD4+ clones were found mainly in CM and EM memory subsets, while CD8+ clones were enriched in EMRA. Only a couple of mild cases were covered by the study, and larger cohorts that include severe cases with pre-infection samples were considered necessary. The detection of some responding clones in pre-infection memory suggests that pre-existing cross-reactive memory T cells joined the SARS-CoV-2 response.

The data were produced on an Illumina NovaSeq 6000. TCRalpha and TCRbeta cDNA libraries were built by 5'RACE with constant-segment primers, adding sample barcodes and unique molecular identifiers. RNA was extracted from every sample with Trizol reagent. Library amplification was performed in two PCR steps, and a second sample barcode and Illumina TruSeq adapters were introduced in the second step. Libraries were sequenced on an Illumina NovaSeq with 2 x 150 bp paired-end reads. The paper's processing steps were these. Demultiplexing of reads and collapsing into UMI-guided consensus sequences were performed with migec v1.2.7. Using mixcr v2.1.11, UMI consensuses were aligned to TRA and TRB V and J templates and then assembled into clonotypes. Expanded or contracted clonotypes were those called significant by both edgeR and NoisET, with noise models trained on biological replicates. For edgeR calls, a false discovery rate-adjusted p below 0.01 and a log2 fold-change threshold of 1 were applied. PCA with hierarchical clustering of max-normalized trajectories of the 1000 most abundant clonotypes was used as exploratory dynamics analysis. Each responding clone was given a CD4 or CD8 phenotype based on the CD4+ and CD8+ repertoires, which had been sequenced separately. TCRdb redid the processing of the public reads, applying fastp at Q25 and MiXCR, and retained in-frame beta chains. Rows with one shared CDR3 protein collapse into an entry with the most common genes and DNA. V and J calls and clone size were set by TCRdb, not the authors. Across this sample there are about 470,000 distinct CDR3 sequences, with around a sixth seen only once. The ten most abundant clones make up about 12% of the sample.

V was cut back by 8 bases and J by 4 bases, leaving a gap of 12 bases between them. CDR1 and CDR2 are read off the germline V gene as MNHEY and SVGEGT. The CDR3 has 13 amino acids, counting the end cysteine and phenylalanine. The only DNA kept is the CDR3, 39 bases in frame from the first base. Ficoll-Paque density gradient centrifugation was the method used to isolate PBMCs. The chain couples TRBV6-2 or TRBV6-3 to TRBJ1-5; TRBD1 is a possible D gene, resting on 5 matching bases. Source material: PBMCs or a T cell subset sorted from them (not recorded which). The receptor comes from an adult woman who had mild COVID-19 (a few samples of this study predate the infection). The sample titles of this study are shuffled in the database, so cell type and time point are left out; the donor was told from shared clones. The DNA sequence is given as TGTGCCAGCGGACCGGGACTTAATCAGCCCCAGCATTTT. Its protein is CASGPGLNQPQHF.